The present T cell receptor (beta chain) was sequenced within a study of blood T cell repertoires in COVID-19. Germline CDR1 is SGHAT and CDR2 is FQNNGV. The CDR3 is 16 amino acids. The ends lost 2 bases at V and 6 bases at J; junction bases unmatched: 5. Original processing methods: Counts of nucleated cells, estimated from reference gene primer amplification, were obtained. Sequencing was performed with immunoSEQ multiplex PCR; in TCRdb, only in-frame clones are kept and a portion is missing. Clone size and the V and J calls come from that table; the DNA yielded D and trimming. The sample records 210,000 or so clones, around 80% being singletons.

Specimen: peripheral blood. This chain joins TRBV11-2 and TRBJ2-2; TRBD1 agrees at 11 bases. The sequence came from a woman between 40 and 55 years old with acute or convalescent COVID-19. The CDR3 reads CASSLRTGGAAGELFF. In DNA form, the CDR3 reads TGTGCCAGCAGCTTAAGGACAGGGGGCGCGGCCGGGGAGCTGTTTTTT.